This T cell receptor beta chain was identified in a study of beta chain features in type 1 diabetes. The CDR3 has 14 residues. The germline CDR1 and CDR2 sequences are PRHDT and FYEKMQ (reference sequence). With 2 bases removed from V and 3 bases from J, the gap between germline ends came to 8 bases. General observations from the study: Individuals with type 1 diabetes displayed fewer insertions and more deletions at VDJ junctions. Type 1 diabetes patients had moderately but significantly shorter TCRB CDR3s in all four CD4+ subsets.

Each sorted population was over 95% pure. Comments on this clone: No antigen is known for it.

The isolated RNA, all of it, was reverse transcribed, so expressed TCRB transcripts were what got sequenced. Repertoires were generated with immunoSEQ multiplex PCR, while TCRdb's copy carries only in-frame clones and drops some. Of roughly 47,000 clones in the sample, just under 45% were seen once. The source material was stem cell memory CD4+ T cells from blood. The clonotype was recovered from a man aged 25-45 years with type 1 diabetes. The V call is TRBV13, the J call TRBJ1-5; a possible D gene is TRBD1 (5 bases). The chain's CDR3 is CASSLRGINQPQHF. The DNA of the CDR3 is TGTGCCAGCAGCTTAAGGGGAATCAATCAGCCCCAGCATTTT.